This T cell receptor beta chain derives from a study of CD8+CD57+ T cells in acquired aplastic anemia. Study details: DNA per sorted CD4+ or CD8+ sample ranged roughly 0.17 to 27.4 ug, averaging roughly 3.2 ug.

Genomic DNA served as template for TCR beta VDJ and CDR3 profiling. MiXCR, applied by TCRdb to the reads, yields one record per CDR3 protein. This table has 250,000 to 300,000 distinct CDR3 sequences, 45% to 70% appearing once. To note about this clonotype: What it binds is unknown.

Regarding the study as a whole: Patients showed no significant difference from controls in CD8+ Simpson's diversity. Patients and controls were found to share 25 to 35 CD8+ CDR3 sequences.

This CDR3 spans 14 amino acids. Germline values: CDR1 SGHTA, CDR2 FQGNSA. Deletions cut 3 bases from V and 7 bases from J, with 16 bases between. This TCR derives from a human donor with severe aplastic anemia or a healthy control (not recorded which). The sequencing sample was made of sorted CD4+, CD8+, or CD8+CD57+ T cells (not recorded which) from PBMCs. This chain connects TRBV7-2 to TRBJ2-7, with D perhaps matching TRBD1 or TRBD2 (6 bases each). The CDR3 DNA follows: TGTGCCAGCAGCTTTGGCAGGGGAGGTGGAGAGCAGTACTTC. It translates to CASSFGRGGGEQYF. Looking up the rest from reference TRBV7-2 and TRBJ2-7 gives the full variable domain: GAGVSQSPSNKVTEKGKDVELRCDPISGHTALYWYRQSLGQGLEFLIYFQGNSAPDKSGLPSDRFSAERTGGSVSTLTIQRTQQEDSAVYLCASSFGRGGGEQYFGPGTRLTVT.